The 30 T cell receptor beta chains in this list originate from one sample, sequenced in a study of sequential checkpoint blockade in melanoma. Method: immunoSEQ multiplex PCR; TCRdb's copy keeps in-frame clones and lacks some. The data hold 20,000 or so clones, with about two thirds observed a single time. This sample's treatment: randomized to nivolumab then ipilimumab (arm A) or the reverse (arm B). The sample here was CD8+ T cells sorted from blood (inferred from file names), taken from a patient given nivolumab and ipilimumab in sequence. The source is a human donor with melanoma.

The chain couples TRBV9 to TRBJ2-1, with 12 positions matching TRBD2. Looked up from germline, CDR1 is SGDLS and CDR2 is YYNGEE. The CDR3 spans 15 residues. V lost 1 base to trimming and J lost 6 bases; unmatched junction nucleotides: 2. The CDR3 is CASSVPGLAGNEQFF. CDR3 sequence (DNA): TGTGCCAGCAGCGTACCGGGACTAGCGGGCAATGAGCAGTTCTTC.

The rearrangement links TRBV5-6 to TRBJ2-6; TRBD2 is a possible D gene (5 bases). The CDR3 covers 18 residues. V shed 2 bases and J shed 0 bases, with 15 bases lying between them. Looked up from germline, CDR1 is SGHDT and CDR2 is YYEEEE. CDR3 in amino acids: CASSLERLQFSGANVLTF. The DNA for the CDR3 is TGTGCCAGCAGCTTAGAGCGGTTGCAGTTCTCTGGGGCCAACGTCCTGACTTTC.

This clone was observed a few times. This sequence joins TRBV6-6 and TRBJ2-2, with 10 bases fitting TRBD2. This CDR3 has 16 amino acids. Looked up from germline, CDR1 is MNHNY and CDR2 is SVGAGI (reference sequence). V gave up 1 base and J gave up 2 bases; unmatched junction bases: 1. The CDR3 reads CASSYLLAGNTGELFF. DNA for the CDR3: TGTGCCAGCAGTTACTTACTAGCGGGAAACACCGGGGAGCTGTTTTTT.

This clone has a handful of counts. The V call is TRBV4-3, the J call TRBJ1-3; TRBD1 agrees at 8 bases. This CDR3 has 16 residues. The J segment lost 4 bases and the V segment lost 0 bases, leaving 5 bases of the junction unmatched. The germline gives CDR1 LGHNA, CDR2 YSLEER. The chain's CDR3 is CASSQDGTGEGNTIYF. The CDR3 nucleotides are TGCGCCAGCAGCCAAGATGGGACAGGAGAGGGAAACACCATATATTTT.

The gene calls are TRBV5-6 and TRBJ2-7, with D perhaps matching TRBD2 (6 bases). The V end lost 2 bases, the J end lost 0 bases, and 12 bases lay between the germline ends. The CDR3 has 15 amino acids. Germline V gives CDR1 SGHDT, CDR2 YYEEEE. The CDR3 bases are TGTGCCAGCAGCTTCGGGGGATTCAGCTCCTACGAGCAGTACTTC. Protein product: CASSFGGFSSYEQYF.

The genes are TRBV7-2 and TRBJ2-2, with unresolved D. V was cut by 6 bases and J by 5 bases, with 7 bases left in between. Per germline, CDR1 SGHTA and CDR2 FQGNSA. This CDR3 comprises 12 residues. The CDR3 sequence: CASRPGTGELFF. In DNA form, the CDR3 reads TGTGCCAGCAGGCCGGGTACCGGGGAGCTGTTTTTT. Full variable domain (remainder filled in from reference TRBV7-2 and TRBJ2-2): GAGVSQSPSNKVTEKGKDVELRCDPISGHTALYWYRQSLGQGLEFLIYFQGNSAPDKSGLPSDRFSAERTGGSVSTLTIQRTQQEDSAVYLCASRPGTGELFFGEGSRLTVL.

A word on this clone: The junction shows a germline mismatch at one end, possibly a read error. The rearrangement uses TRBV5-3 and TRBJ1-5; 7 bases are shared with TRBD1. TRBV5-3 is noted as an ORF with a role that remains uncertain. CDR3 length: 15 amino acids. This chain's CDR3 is CASSSRQGNNQPQHF. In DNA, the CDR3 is TGTGCCAGCAGCTCCCGACAGGGTAACAATCAGCCCCAGCATTTT.

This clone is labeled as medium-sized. The CDR3 spells CASSYRDRGLEQYF. CDR3 nucleotides: TGCGCCAGCTCCTACCGGGACAGGGGGCTCGAGCAGTACTTC. The rearrangement joins TRBV5-1 to TRBJ2-7, with TRBD1 matching 12 bases. The junction had 8 bases not matched to a gene; V was cut back by 7 bases and J by 6 bases. The CDR3 has 14 residues. Germline V gene sequence: CDR1 SGHRS, CDR2 YFSETQ.

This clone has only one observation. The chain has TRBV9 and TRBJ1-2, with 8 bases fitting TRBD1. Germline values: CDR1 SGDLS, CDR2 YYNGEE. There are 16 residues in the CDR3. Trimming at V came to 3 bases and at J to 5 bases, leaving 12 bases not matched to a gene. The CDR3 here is CASSGGEDRGMYGYTF. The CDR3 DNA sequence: TGTGCCAGCAGCGGGGGGGAAGACAGGGGAATGTATGGCTACACCTTC.

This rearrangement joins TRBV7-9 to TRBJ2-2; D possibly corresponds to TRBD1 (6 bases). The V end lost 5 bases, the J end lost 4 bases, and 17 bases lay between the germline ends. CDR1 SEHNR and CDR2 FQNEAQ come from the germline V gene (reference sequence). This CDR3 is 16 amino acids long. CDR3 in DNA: TGTGCCAGCAGCCACCTGACAGGACACCTCACCGGGGAGCTGTTTTTT. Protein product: CASSHLTGHLTGELFF.

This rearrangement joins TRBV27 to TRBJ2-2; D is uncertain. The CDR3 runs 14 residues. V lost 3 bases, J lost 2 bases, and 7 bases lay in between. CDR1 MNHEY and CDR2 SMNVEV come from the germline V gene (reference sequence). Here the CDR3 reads CASSLGSNTGELFF. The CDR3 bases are TGTGCCAGCAGTTTGGGCTCCAACACCGGGGAGCTGTTTTTT.

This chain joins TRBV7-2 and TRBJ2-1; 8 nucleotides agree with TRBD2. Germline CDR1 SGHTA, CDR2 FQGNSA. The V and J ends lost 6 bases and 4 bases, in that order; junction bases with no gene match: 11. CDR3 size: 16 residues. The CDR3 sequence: CASRGHAGGAYNEQFF. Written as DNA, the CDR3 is TGTGCCAGCAGGGGACATGCCGGGGGGGCGTACAATGAGCAGTTCTTC.

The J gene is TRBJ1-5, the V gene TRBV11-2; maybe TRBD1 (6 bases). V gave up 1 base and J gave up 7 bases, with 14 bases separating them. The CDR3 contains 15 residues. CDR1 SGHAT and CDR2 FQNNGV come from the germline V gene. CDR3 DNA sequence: TGTGCCAGCAGCTTAGGCTACAGGGAGGGGCAGCCCCAGCATTTT. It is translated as CASSLGYREGQPQHF.

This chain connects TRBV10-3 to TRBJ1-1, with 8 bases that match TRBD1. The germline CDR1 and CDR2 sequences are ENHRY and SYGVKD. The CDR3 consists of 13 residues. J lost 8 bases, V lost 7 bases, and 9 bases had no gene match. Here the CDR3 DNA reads TGTGCCATCACCGGGACAGGTCCCGGAGAAGCTTTCTTT. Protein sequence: CAITGTGPGEAFF.

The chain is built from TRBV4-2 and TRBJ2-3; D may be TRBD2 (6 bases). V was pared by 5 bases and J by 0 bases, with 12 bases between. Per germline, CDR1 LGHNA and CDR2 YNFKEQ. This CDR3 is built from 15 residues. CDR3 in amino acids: CASSLIGGSTDTQYF. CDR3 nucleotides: TGTGCCAGCAGCTTGATAGGAGGGAGCACAGATACGCAGTATTTT.

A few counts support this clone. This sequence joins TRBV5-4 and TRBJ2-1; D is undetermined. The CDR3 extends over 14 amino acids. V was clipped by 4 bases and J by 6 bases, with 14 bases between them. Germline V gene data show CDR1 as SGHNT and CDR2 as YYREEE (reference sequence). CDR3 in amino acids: CASSPYEASNEQFF. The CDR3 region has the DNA TGTGCCAGCAGCCCCTATGAAGCAAGCAATGAGCAGTTCTTC. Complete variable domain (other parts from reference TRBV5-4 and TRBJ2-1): ETGVTQSPTHLIKTRGQQVTLRCSSQSGHNTVSWYQQALGQGPQFIFQYYREEENGRGNFPPRFSGLQFPNYSSELNVNALELDDSALYLCASSPYEASNEQFFGPGTRLTVL.

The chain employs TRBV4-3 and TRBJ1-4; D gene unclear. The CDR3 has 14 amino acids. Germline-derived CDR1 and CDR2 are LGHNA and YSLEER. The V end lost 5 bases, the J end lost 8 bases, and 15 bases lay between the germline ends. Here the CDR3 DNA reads TGCGCCAGCAGCTCCGGTGGCAGGTCGGAAAAACTGTTTTTT. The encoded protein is CASSSGGRSEKLFF.

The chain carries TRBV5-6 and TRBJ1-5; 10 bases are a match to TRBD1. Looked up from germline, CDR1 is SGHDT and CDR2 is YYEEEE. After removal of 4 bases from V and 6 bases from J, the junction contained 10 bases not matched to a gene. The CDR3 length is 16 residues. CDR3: CASSTRDRGLSQPQHF. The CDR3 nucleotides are TGTGCCAGCAGCACTAGGGACAGGGGTTTAAGTCAGCCCCAGCATTTT.

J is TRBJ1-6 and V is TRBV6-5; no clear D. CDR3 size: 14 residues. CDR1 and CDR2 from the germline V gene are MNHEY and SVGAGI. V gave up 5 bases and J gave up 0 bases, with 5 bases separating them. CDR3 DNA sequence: TGTGCCAGCAGTGTGAGCTCCTATAATTCACCCCTCCACTTT. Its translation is CASSVSSYNSPLHF.

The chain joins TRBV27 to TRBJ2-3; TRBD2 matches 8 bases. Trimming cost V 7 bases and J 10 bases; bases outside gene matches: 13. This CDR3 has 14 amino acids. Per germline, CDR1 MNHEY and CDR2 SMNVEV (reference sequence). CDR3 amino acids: CASTNTPGGRAQYF. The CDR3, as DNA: TGTGCCAGCACCAACACGCCGGGGGGGAGGGCGCAGTATTTT.

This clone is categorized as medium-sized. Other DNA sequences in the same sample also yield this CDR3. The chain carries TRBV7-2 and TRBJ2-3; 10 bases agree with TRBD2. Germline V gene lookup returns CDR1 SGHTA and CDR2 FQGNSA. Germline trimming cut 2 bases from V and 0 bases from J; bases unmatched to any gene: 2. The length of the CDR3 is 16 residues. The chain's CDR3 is CASSLKTSGSTDTQYF. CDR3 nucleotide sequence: TGTGCCAGCAGCTTAAAGACTAGCGGGAGCACAGATACGCAGTATTTT.

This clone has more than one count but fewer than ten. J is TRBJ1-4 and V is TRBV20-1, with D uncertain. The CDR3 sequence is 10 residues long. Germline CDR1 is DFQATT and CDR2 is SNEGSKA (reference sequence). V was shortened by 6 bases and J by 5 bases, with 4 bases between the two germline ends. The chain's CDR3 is CSARNEKLFF. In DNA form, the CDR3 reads TGCAGTGCCCGGAATGAAAAACTGTTTTTT.

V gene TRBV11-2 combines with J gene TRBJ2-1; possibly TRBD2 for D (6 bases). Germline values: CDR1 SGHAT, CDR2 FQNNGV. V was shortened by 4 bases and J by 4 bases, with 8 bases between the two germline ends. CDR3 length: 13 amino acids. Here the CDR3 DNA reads TGTGCCAGCAGCTGGGGGGTGTACAATGAGCAGTTCTTC. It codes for CASSWGVYNEQFF. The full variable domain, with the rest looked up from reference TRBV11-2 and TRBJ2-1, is EAGVAQSPRYKIIEKRQSVAFWCNPISGHATLYWYQQILGQGPKLLIQFQNNGVVDDSQLPKDRFSAERLKGVDSTLKIQPAKLEDSAVYLCASSWGVYNEQFFGPGTRLTVL.

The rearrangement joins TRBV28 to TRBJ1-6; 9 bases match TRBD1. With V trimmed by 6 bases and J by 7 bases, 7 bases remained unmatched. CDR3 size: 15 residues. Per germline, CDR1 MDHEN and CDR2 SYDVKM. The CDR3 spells CASSGWTGENSPLHF. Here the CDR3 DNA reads TGTGCCAGCAGCGGGTGGACAGGGGAGAATTCACCCCTCCACTTT.

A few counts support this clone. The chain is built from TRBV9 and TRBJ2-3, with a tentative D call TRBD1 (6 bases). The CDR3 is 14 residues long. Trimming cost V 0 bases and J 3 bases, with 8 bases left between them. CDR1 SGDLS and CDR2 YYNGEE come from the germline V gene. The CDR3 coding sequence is TGTGCCAGCAGCGTAGGGGGGCGGACAGATACGCAGTATTTT. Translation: CASSVGGRTDTQYF.

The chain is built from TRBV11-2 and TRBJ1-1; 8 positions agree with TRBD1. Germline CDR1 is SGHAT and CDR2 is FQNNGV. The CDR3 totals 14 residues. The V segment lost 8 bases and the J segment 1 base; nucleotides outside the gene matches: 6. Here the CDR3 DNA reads TGTGCCAGCGACAGGGGCTTAGGGAACACTGAAGCTTTCTTT. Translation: CASDRGLGNTEAFF. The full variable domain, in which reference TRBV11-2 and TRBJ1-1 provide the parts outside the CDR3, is EAGVAQSPRYKIIEKRQSVAFWCNPISGHATLYWYQQILGQGPKLLIQFQNNGVVDDSQLPKDRFSAERLKGVDSTLKIQPAKLEDSAVYLCASDRGLGNTEAFFGQGTRLTVV.

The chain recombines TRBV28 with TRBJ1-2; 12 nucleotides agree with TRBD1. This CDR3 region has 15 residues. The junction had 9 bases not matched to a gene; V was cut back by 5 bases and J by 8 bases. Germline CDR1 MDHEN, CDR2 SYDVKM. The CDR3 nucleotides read TGTGCCAGCAGTGGGCGGGACAGGGGGCTGAGGGGCTACACCTTC. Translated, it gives CASSGRDRGLRGYTF.

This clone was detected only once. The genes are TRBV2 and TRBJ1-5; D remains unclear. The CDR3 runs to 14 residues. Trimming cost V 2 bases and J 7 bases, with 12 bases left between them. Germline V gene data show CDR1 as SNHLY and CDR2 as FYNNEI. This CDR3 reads CASSEQVAGQPQHF. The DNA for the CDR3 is TGTGCCAGCAGTGAACAGGTGGCGGGACAGCCCCAGCATTTT.

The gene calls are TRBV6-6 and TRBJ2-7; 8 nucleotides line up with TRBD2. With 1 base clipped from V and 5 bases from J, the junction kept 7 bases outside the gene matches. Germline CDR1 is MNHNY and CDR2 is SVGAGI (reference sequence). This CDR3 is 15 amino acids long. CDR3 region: CASSYLLGTSDEQYV. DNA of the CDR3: TGTGCCAGCAGTTACTTGCTCGGGACTAGTGACGAGCAGTACGTC.

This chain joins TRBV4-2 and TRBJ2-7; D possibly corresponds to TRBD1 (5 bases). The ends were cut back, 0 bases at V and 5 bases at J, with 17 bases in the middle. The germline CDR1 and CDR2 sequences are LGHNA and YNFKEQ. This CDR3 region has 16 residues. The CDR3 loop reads CASSQDITSGSHEQYF. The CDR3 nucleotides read TGTGCCAGCAGCCAAGATATCACATCAGGGTCCCACGAGCAGTACTTC.